The subject of this entry is one T cell receptor (beta chain). Its cognate antigen is unknown. Germline lookup yields CDR1 SGHRS and CDR2 YFSETQ. This CDR3 has 15 residues. The V end was cut by 0 bases, the J end by 4 bases, with 12 bases between. This sample was taken from a study of CD8 T cells in ankylosing spondylitis. Study-level results: CD8+ by phenotype, disease-linked clones were relatively rare in peripheral blood.

TCRdb re-derived calls from the 5' RACE reads in MiXCR, one entry per CDR3 protein. The sample has 250,000 to 300,000 distinct CDR3 sequences; 20% are singletons. The sequenced sample was blood, either unsorted or a sorted T cell fraction (not recorded which). The receptor was isolated from a male donor with ankylosing spondylitis or in good health (not recorded which). This chain joins TRBV5-1 and TRBJ2-3; weak D call: TRBD1 (5 bases). Here the CDR3 reads CASSLDGQGADTQYF. Written as DNA, the CDR3 is TGCGCCAGCAGCTTGGACGGCCAAGGGGCAGATACGCAGTATTTT.